Each of the 3 T cell receptor beta chains below was sequenced from the same sample in a study of preoperative IRX-2 immunotherapy in early breast cancer (dated by TCRdb to 2018 to 2020). This specimen's treatment or condition label, per the study, means: preoperative locoregional IRX-2 cytokine immunotherapy. Library generation was performed with the immunoSEQ multiplex PCR assay. The source is immuneACCESS, and TCRdb retained only in-frame sequences with V and J called. Part of the clones is not carried over; for the studies checked, unresolved V genes explain less than half of this, and the remainder is unexplained. This sample has approximately 44,000 clones in its table, and about 95% of those were observed once. 1.5% to 2% of the sample is taken by the ten largest. Sequenced here: tumor tissue, sampled after IRX-2 immunotherapy. The receptors were gathered from a human donor with breast cancer.

This chain links TRBV7-9 with TRBJ2-7, with D possibly called TRBD1 or TRBD2 (5 bases each). The V gene lost 2 bases and the J gene lost 1 base, with 12 bases spanning the gap. The CDR3 is 15 residues long. Germline V gene data show CDR1 as SEHNR and CDR2 as FQNEAQ (reference sequence). The CDR3 loop is CASSLYQGRSYEQYF. The CDR3 DNA follows: TGTGCCAGCAGCTTATACCAGGGACGGTCCTACGAGCAGTACTTC.

The J gene is TRBJ2-1, the V gene TRBV7-9; the match to TRBD2 covers 11 bases. From germline, CDR1 is SEHNR and CDR2 FQNEAQ (reference sequence). This CDR3 comprises 17 residues. The junction had 5 bases not matched to a gene; V was cut back by 4 bases and J by 0 bases. The CDR3 spells CASSSSSGGISYNEQFF. The CDR3 coding sequence is TGTGCCAGCAGCTCATCTAGCGGGGGGATCTCCTACAATGAGCAGTTCTTC.

The chain carries TRBV29-1 and TRBJ2-2; D might be TRBD2 (6 bases). This CDR3 has 15 residues. Germline CDR1 reads SQVTM; CDR2 reads ANQGSEA. V lost 6 bases, J lost 1 base, and 15 bases lay in between. The CDR3 reads CSVLRTGENTGELFF. DNA of the CDR3: TGCAGCGTATTAAGGACGGGGGAGAACACCGGGGAGCTGTTTTTT.